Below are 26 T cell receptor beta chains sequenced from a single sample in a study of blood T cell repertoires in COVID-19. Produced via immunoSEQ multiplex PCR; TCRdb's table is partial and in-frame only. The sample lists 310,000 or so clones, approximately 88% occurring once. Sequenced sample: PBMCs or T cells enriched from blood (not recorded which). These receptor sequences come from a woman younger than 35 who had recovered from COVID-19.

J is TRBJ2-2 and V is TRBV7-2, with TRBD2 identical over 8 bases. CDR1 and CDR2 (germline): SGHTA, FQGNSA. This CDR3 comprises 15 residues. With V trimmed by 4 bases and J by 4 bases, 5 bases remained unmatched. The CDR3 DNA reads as TGTGCCAGCAGCTCCTTCGGGAGGGGCACCGGGGAGCTGTTTTTT. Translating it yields CASSSFGRGTGELFF.

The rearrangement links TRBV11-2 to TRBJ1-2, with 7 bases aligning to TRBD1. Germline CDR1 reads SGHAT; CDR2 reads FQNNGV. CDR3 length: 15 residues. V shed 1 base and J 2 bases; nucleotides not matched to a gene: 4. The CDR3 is CASSLVDRVNYGYTF. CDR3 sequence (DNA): TGTGCCAGCAGCTTAGTCGACAGGGTGAACTATGGCTACACCTTC.

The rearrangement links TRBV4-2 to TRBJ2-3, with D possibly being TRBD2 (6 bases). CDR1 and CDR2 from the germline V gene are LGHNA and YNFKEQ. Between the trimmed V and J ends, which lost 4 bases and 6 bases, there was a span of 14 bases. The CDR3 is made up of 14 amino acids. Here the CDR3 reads CASSPPLGGDTQYF. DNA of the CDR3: TGTGCCAGCAGCCCGCCTCTCGGGGGTGATACGCAGTATTTT.

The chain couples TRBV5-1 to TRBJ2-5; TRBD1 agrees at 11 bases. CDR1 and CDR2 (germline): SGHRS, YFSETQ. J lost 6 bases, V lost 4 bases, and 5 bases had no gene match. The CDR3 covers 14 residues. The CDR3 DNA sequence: TGCGCCAGCAGCACTGGGACAGGGGGACAGACCCAGTACTTC. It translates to CASSTGTGGQTQYF.

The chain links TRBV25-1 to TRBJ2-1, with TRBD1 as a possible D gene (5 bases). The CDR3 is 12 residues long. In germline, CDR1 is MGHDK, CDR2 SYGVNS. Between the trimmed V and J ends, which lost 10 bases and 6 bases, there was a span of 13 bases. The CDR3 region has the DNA TGTGCCACCTCGACAGCCAGCAATGAGCAGTTCTTC. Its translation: CATSTASNEQFF. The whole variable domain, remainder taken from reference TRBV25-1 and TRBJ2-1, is EADIYQTPRYLVIGTGKKITLECSQTMGHDKMYWYQQDPGMELHLIHYSYGVNSTEKGDLSSESTVSRIRTEHFPLTLESARPSHTSQYLCATSTASNEQFFGPGTRLTVL.

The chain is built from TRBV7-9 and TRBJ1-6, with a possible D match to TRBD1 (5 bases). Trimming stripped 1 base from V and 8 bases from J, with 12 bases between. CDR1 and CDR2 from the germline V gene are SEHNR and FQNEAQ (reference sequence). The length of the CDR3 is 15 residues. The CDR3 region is CASSLVAGMDSPLHF. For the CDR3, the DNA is TGTGCCAGCAGCTTAGTGGCAGGGATGGATTCACCCCTCCACTTT.

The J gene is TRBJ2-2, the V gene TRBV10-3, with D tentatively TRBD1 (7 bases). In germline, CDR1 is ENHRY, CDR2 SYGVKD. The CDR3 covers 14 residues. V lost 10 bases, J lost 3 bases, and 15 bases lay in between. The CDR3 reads CATNDREDTGELFF. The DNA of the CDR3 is TGTGCCACTAATGACAGGGAGGACACCGGGGAGCTGTTTTTT.

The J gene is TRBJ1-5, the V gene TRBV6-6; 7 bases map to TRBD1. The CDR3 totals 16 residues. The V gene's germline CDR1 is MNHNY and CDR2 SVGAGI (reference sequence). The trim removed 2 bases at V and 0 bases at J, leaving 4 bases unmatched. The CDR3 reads CASSYRGTVSNQPQHF. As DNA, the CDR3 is TGTGCCAGCAGTTACCGGGGGACAGTTAGCAATCAGCCCCAGCATTTT.

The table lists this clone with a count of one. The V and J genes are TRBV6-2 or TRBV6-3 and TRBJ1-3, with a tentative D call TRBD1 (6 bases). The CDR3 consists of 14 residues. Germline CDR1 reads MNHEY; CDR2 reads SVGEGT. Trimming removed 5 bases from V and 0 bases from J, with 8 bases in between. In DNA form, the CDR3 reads TGTGCCAGCAGTGGGGGCCTCTCTGGAAACACCATATATTTT. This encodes CASSGGLSGNTIYF.

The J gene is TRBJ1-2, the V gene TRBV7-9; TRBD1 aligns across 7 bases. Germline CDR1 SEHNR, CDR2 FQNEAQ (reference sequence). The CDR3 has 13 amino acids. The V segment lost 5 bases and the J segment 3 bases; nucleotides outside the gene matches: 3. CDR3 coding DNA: TGTGCCAGCAGCAGAGGGACAGACTATGGCTACACCTTC. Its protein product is CASSRGTDYGYTF.

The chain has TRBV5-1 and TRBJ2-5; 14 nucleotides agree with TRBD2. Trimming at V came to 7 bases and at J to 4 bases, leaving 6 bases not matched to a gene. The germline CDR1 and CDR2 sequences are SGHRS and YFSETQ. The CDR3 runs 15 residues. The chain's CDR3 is CASRDGTSGRETQYF. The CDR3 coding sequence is TGCGCCAGCCGGGACGGGACTAGCGGGAGAGAGACCCAGTACTTC.

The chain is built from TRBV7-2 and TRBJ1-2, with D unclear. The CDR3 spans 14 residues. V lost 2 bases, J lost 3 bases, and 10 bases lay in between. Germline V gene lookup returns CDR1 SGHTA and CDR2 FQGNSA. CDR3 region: CASSLRSVDYGYTF. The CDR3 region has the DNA TGTGCCAGCAGCTTAAGGAGCGTCGACTATGGCTACACCTTC.

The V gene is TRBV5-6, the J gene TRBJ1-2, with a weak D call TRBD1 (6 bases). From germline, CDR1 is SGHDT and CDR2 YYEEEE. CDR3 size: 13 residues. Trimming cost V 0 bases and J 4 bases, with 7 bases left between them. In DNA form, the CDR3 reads TGTGCCAGCAGCTTGGGGACAGCCTATGGCTACACCTTC. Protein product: CASSLGTAYGYTF.

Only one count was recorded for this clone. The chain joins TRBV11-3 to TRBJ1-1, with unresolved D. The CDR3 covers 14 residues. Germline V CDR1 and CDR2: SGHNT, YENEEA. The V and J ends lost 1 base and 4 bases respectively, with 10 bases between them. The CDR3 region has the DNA TGTGCCAGCAGCTTAGTGGCGGGGAGCACTGAAGCTTTCTTT. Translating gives CASSLVAGSTEAFF. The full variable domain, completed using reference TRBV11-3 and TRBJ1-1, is EAGVVQSPRYKIIEKKQPVAFWCNPISGHNTLYWYLQNLGQGPELLIRYENEEAVDDSQLPKDRFSAERLKGVDSTLKIQPAELGDSAVYLCASSLVAGSTEAFFGQGTRLTVV.

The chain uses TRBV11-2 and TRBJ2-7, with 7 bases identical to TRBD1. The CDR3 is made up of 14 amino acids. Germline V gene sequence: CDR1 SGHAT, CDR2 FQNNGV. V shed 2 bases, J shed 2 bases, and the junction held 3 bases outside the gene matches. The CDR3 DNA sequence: TGTGCCAGCAGCTTACGACAGGGACCCTACGAGCAGTACTTC. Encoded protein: CASSLRQGPYEQYF.

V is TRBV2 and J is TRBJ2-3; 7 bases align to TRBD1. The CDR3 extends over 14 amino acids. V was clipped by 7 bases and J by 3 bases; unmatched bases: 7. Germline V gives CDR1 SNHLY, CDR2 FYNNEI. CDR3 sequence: CASKRTGGTDTQYF. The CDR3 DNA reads TGTGCCAGCAAAAGGACAGGCGGGACAGATACGCAGTATTTT. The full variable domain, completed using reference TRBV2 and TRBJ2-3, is EPEVTQTPSHQVTQMGQEVILRCVPISNHLYFYWYRQILGQKVEFLVSFYNNEISEKSEIFDDQFSVERPDGSNFTLKIRSTKLEDSAMYFCASKRTGGTDTQYFGPGTRLTVL.

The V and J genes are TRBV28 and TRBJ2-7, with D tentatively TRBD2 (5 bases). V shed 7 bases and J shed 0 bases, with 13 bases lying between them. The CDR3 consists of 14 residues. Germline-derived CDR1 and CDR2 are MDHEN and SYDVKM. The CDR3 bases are TGTGCCAGCATCCCGATGGAGGCCTCCTACGAGCAGTACTTC. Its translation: CASIPMEASYEQYF.

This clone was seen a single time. The CDR3 region has the DNA TGTGCCAGCAGCTTAGCCCTAGTCCCCGGGGAGCTGTTTTTT. It yields the protein CASSLALVPGELFF. This chain connects TRBV11-2 to TRBJ2-2; D unclear. V dropped 1 base and J dropped 6 bases, with 9 bases sitting between them. Germline loops: CDR1 SGHAT, CDR2 FQNNGV. CDR3 length equals 14 residues.

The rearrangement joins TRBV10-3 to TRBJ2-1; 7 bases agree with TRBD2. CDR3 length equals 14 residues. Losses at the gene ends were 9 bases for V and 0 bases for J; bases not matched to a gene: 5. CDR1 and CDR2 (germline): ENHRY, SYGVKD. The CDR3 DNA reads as TGTGCCATACGGACTAGTCGCTCCTACAATGAGCAGTTCTTC. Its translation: CAIRTSRSYNEQFF.

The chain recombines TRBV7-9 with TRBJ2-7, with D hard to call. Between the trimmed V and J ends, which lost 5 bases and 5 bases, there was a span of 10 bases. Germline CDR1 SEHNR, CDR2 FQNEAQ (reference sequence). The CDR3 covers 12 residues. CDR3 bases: TGTGCCAGCAGCCTCGGCAGGAACGAGCAGTACTTC. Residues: CASSLGRNEQYF.

The CDR3 nucleotides read TGTGCCAGCAGGGACAGGGTCGGTCGGCTTATCCCTGAAGCTTTCTTT. Protein sequence: CASRDRVGRLIPEAFF. The rearrangement joins TRBV28 to TRBJ1-1; 8 bases line up with TRBD1. V dropped 6 bases and J dropped 6; count of bases not matched to a gene: 15. The CDR3 is 16 amino acids. Germline CDR1 is MDHEN and CDR2 is SYDVKM.

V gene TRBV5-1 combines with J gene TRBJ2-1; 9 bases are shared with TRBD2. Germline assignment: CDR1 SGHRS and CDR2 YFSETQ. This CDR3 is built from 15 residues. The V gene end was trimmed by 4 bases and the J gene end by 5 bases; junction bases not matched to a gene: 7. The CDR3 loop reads CASSPSAGGHNEQFF. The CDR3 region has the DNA TGCGCCAGCAGCCCCTCGGCGGGGGGGCACAATGAGCAGTTCTTC.

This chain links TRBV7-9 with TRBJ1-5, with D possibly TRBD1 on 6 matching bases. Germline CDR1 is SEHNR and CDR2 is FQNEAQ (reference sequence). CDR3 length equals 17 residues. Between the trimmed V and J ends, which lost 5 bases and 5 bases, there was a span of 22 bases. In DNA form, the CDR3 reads TGTGCCAGCAGCGGACCGGCGAGGGGGGGAATTTATCAGCCCCAGCATTTT. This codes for CASSGPARGGIYQPQHF. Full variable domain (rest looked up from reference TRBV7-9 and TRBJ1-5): DTGVSQNPRHKITKRGQNVTFRCDPISEHNRLYWYRQTLGQGPEFLTYFQNEAQLEKSRLLSDRFSAERPKGSFSTLEIQRTEQGDSAMYLCASSGPARGGIYQPQHFGDGTRLSIL.

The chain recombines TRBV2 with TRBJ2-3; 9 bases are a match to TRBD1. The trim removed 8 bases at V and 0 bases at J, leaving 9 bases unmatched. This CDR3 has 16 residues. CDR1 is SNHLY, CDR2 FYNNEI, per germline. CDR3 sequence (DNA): TGTGCCAGCCCAGATTCCGGGACAGGGAGCACAGATACGCAGTATTTT. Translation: CASPDSGTGSTDTQYF.

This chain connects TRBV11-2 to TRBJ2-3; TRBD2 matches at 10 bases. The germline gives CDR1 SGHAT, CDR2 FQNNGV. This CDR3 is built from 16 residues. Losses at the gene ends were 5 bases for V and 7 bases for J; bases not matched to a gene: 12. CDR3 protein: CASSATLAGVGNTQYF. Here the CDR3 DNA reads TGTGCCAGCAGCGCCACCCTAGCGGGAGTTGGGAATACGCAGTATTTT.

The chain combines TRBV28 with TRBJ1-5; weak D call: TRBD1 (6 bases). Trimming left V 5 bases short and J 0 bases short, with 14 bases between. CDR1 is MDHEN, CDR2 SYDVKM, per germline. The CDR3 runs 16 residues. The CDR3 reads CASSPTGFNSNQPQHF. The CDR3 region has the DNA TGTGCCAGCAGTCCTACAGGGTTTAATAGCAATCAGCCCCAGCATTTT.